This paragraph covers one T cell receptor (beta chain) sequence. The CDR3 is made up of 14 amino acids. The germline V gene encodes CDR1 KGHSH and CDR2 LQKENI. Trimming took off 0 bases at V and 3 bases at J, with 8 bases between the two ends. In the source study's methods: Amplification of reference gene primers provided the estimated nucleated cell counts. Sequenced by immunoSEQ multiplex PCR; TCRdb stores in-frame clones only, minus some. The D gene and trimming were derived from the DNA, and the V and J assignments and clone size from that table. Of about 390,000 clones in the sample, 70% to 90% were seen once. Seattle participants joined during active infection and were tracked over time. This entry belongs to a study of blood T cell repertoires in COVID-19. Study-level information: Acute and convalescent COVID-19 samples came from the United States, Italy and Spain. Nucleic acid was either cDNA or gDNA, and it came from T cells, B-cell-depleted T cells, or PBMCs.

The rearrangement links TRBV18 to TRBJ1-2; D unresolved. Sample: peripheral blood. This sequence originates from an older woman with COVID-19, enrolled during active disease. CDR3 sequence: CASSPPYGDYGYTF. The CDR3 region has the DNA TGTGCCAGCTCACCACCGTATGGAGACTATGGCTACACCTTC.